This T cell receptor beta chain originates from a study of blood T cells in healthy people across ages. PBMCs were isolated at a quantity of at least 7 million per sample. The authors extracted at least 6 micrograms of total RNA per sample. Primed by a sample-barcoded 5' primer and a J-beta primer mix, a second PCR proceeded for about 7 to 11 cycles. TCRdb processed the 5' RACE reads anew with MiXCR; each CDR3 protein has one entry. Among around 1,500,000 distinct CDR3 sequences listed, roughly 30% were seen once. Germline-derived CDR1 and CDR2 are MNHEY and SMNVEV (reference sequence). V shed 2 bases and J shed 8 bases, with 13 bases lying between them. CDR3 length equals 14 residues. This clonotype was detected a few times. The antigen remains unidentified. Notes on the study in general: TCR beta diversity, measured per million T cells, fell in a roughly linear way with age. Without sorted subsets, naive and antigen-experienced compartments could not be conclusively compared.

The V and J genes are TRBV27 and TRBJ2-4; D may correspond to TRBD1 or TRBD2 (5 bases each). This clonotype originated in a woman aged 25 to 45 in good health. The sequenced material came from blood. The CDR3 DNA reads TGTGCCAGCAGTTTAACCTGGGGGAGAGACATTCAGTACTTC. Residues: CASSLTWGRDIQYF.